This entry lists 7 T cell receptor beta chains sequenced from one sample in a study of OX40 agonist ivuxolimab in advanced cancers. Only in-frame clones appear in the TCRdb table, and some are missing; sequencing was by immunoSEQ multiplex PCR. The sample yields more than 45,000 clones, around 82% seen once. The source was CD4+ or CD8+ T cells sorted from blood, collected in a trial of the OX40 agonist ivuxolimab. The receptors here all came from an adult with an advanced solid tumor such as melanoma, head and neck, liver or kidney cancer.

DNA of the CDR3: TGTGCCAGCTCACCAATCAGGGGGTCGGGTGAAAAACTGTTTTTT. It is translated as CASSPIRGSGEKLFF. The chain uses TRBV18 and TRBJ1-4, with 7 nucleotides matching TRBD1. The CDR3 is made up of 15 amino acids. The J segment lost 7 bases and the V segment lost 2 bases, leaving 7 bases of the junction unmatched. Germline lookup yields CDR1 KGHSH and CDR2 LQKENI.

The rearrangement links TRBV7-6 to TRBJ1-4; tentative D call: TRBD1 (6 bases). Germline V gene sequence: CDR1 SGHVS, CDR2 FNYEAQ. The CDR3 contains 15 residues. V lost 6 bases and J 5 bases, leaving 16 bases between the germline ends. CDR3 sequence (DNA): TGTGCCAGCAGACACGACAGGCCCTTAAATGAAAAACTGTTTTTT. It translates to CASRHDRPLNEKLFF. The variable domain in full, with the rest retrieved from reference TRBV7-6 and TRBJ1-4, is GAGVSQSPRYKVTKRGQDVALRCDPISGHVSLYWYRQALGQGPEFLTYFNYEAQQDKSGLPNDRFSAERPEGSISTLTIQRTEQRDSAMYRCASRHDRPLNEKLFFGSGTQLSVL.

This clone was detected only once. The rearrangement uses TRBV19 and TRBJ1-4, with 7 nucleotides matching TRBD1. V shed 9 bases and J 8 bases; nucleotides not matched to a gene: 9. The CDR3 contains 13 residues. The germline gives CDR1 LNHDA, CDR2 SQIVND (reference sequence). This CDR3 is CASADREGEKLFF. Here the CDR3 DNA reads TGTGCCAGCGCAGACAGGGAGGGGGAAAAACTGTTTTTT.

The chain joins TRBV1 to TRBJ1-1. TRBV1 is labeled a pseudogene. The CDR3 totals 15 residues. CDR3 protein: CTSSQDLRGNTEAFF. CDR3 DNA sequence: TGCACCAGCAGCCAAGATCTGAGAGGTAACACTGAAGCTTTCTTT.

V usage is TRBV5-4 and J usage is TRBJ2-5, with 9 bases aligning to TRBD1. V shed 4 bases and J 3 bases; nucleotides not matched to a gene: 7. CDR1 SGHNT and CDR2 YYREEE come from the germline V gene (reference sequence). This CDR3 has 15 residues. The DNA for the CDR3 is TGTGCCAGCAGCCTCCTCGACAGGGGGGAAGAGACCCAGTACTTC. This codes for CASSLLDRGEETQYF.

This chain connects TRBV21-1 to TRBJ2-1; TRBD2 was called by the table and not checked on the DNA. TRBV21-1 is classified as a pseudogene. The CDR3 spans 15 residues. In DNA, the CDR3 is TGTGCCAGCGTACTAGTCCTGAACTCCTACAATGAGCAGTTCTTC. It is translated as CASVLVLNSYNEQFF.

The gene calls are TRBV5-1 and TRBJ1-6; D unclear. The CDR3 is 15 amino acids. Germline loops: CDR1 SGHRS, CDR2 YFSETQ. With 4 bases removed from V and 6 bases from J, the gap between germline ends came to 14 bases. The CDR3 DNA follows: TGCGCCAGCAGCAATAGAATGGGATCTAATTCACCCCTCCACTTT. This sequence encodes CASSNRMGSNSPLHF. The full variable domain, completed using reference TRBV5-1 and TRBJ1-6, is KAGVTQTPRYLIKTRGQQVTLSCSPISGHRSVSWYQQTPGQGLQFLFEYFSETQRNKGNFPGRFSGRQFSNSRSEMNVSTLELGDSALYLCASSNRMGSNSPLHFGNGTRLTVT.